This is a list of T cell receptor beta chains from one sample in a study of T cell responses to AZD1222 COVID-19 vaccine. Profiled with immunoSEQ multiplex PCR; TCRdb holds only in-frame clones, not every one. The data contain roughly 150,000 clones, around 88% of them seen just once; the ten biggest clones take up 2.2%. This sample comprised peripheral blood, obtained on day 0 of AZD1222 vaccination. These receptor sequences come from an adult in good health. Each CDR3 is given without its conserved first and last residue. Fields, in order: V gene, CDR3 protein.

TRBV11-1 ASSTRGGTEDTQY
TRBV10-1 ASSDLTGAWSNEKLF
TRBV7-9 ASSLAPLAGGPGNEQF
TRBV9 ASARDLQGEQF
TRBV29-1 SVGSANTGELF
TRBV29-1 SVVGLAHF
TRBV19 ASSIGGTYNEQF
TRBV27 ASIEYGGSSYNEQF
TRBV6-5 ASARLFSYEQY
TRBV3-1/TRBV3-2 ASSQAPSGGYEQY
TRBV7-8 ASSETLNTEAF
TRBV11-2 ASSSGLQNTEAF
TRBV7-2 ASSLKSGTEAF
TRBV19 ASSAALEVSLVGQF
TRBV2 ASKGLAGGSYNEQF
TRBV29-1 SATPDGMNTEAF
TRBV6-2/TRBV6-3 ASSKGTGSMVQPQH
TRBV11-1 ASSLARRYEQY
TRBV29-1 SVEYLGLNTEAF
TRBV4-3 ASSVGGLNEQF
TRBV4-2 ASSQVGSSTEAF
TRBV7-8 ASSFDRGRREQY
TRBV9 ASSVQPQGRELF
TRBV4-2 ASSQDRGDGYGYT
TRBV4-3 ASSQDRLAGSEQY
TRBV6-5 ASSVGAGEGYGYT
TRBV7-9 ASSLNIRGTGVNQPQH
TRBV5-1 ASTTGGSYNEQF
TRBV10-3 AISEPIGPSTGELF
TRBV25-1 ASSEFNTGSYNSPLH
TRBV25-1 ASSAQGGTDTQY
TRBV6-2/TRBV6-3 ASSTPQGRDYNEQF
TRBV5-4 ASSLLSQETQY
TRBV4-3 ASSQVVAAGELF
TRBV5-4 ASSFGRGGMNTEAF
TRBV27 ASSPAQGRWVYGYT
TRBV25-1 ASSELGGRTEAF
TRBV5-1 ASSLDSATYEQY
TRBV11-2 ASSQKTGTGYEQY